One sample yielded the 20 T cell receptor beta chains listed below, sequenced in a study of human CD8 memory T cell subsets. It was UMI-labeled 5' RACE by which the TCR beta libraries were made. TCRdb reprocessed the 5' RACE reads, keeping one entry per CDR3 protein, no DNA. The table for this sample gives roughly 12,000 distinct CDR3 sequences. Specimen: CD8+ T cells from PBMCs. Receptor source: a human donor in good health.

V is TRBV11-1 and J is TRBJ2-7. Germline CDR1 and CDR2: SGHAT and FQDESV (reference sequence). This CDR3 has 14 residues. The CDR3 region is CASSLSSGVYEQYF.

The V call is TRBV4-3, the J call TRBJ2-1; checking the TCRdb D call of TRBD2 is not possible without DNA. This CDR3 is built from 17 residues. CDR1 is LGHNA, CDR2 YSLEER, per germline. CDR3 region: CASSQDRGSGMWNEQFF.

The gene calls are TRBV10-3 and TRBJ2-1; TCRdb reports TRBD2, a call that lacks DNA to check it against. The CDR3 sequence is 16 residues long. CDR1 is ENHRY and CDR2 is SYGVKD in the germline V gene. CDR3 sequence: CAIGGTSGSSYNEQFF.

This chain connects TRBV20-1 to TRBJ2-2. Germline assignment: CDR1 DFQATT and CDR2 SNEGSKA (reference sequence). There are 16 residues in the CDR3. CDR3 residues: CSARDTLEFITGELFF.

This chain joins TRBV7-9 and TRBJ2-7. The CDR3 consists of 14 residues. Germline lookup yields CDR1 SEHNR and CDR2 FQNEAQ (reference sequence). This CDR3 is CASSLVKTFDEQYF.

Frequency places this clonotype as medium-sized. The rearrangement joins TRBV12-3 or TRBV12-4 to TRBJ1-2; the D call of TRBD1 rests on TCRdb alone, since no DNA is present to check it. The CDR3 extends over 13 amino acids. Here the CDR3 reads CASTSRTRDGYTF.

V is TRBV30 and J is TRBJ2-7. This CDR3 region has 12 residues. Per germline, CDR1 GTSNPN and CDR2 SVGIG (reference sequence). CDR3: CAWSTLGYEQYF.

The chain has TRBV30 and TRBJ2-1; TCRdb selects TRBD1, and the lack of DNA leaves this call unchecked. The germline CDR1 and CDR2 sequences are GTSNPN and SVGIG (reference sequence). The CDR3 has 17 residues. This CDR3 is CAWRPNFERRIRDEQFF.

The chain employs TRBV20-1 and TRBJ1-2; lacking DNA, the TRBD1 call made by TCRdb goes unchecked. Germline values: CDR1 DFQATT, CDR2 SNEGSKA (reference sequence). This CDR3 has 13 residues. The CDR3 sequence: CSATQGSNYGYTF.

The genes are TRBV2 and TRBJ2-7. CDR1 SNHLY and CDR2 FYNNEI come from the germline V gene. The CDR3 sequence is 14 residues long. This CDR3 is CASSEGPSSYEQYF.

The CDR3 sequence: CSARDLAGWQETQYF. The chain recombines TRBV20-1 with TRBJ2-5; TCRdb gives TRBD2 as the D gene, but with no DNA this cannot be confirmed. Germline V gene sequence: CDR1 DFQATT, CDR2 SNEGSKA (reference sequence). The CDR3 runs 15 residues.

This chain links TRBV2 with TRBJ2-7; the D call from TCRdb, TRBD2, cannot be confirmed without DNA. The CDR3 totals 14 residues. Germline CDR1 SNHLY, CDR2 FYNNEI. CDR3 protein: CASRAGGRSYEQYF.

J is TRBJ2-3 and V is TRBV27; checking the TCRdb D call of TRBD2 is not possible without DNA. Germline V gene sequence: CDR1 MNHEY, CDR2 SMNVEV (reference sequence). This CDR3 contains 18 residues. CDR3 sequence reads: CASSSGREGLGRADTQYF.

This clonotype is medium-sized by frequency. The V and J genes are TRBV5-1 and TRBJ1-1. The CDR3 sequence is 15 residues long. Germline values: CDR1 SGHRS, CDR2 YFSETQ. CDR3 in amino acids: CASSLDGLKNTEAFF.

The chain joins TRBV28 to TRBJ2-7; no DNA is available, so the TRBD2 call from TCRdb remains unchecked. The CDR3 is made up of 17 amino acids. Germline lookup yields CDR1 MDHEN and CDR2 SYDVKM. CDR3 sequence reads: CASSSNSRTSGRNEQYF.

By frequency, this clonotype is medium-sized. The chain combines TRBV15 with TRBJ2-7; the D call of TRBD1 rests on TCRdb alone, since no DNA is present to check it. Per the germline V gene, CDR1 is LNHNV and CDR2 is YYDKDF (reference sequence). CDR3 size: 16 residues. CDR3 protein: CATSRDKGTGSYEQYF.

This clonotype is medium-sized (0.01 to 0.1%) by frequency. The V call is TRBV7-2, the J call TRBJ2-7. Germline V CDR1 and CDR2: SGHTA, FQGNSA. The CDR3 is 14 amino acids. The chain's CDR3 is CASSLAPSSYEQYF.

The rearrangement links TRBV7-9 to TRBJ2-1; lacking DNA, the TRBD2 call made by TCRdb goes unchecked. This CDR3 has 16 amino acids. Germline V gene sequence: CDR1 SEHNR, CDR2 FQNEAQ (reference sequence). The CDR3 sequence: CASSLVNGLASNEQFF.

The CDR3 spells CASSLGPESSYNEQFF. The chain combines TRBV7-3 with TRBJ2-1. This CDR3 is built from 16 residues. Germline V gene sequence: CDR1 SGHTA, CDR2 FQGTGA.

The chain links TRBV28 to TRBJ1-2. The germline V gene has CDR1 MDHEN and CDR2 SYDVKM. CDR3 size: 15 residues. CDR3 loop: CASSSLAEFLYGYTF.